This T cell receptor beta chain was documented in a study of blood T cell repertoires in COVID-19. Germline V gene lookup returns CDR1 LGHDT and CDR2 YNNKEL (reference sequence). The ends lost 1 base at V and 5 bases at J; junction bases unmatched: 13. There are 19 residues in the CDR3. The protocol was immunoSEQ multiplex PCR, while the TCRdb copy is restricted to in-frame clones and leaves out a portion. The sample shows 300,000 to 400,000 clones, about 88% of them seen only once. The study recruited people aged about 18 to 90 years across under 25 US areas. The rearrangement uses TRBV3-1 (or the pseudogene TRBV3-2) and TRBJ2-4; 11 bases align to TRBD2. Sequenced: PBMCs or T cells enriched from blood (not recorded which). The TCR was taken from a woman between 18 and 30 years old who had recovered from COVID-19. The CDR3 DNA is TGTGCCAGCAGCCAAGGGTATAGCGGGGGGGCCGCGAATGAAAACATTCAGTACTTC. It translates to CASSQGYSGGAANENIQYF.